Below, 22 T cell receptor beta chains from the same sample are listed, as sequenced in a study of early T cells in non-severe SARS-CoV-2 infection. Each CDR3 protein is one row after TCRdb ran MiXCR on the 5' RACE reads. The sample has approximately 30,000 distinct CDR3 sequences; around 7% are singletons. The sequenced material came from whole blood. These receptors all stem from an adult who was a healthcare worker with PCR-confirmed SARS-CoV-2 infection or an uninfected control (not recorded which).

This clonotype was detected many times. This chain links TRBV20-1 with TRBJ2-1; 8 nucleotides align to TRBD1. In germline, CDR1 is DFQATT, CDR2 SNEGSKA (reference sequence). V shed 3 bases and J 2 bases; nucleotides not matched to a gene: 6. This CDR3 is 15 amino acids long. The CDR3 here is CSASPRTGTYNEQFF. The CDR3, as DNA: TGCAGTGCTAGTCCTCGGACAGGGACCTACAATGAGCAGTTCTTC.

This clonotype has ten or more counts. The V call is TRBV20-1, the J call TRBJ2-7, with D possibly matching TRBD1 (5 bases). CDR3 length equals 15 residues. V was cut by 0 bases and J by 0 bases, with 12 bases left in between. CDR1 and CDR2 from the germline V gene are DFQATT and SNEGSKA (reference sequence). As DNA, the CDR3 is TGCAGTGCTAGAGATCGGGCAGGGTCCTCCTACGAGCAGTACTTC. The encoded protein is CSARDRAGSSYEQYF.

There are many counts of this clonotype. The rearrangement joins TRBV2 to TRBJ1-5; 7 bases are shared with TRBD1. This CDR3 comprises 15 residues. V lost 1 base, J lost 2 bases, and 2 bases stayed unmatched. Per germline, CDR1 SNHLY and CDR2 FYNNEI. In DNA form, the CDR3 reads TGTGCCAGCAGTGAAGAAGGGACAGGCAATCAGCCCCAGCATTTT. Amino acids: CASSEEGTGNQPQHF.

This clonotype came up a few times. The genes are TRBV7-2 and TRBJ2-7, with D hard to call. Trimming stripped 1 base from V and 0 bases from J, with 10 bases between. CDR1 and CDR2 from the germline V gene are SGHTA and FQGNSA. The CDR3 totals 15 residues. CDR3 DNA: TGTGCCAGCAGCTTAGGTCTCCGTCGCTCCTACGAGCAGTACTTC. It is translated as CASSLGLRRSYEQYF.

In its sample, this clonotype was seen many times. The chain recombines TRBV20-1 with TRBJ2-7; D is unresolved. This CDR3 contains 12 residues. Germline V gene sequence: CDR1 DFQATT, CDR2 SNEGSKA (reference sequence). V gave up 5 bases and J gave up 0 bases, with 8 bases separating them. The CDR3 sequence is CSAGPSSYEQYF. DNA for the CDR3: TGCAGTGCTGGGCCAAGCTCCTACGAGCAGTACTTC.

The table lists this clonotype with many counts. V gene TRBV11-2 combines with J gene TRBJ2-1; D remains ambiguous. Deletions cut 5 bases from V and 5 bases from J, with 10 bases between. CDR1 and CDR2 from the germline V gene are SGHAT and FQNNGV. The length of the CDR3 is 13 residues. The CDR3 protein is CASSQDRNNEQFF. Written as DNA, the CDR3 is TGTGCCAGCAGCCAAGATCGGAACAATGAGCAGTTCTTC.

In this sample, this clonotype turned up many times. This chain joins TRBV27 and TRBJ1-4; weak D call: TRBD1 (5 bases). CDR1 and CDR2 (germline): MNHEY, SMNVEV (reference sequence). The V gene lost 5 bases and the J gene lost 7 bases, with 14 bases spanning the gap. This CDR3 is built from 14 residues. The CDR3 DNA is TGTGCCAGCAGTGCCCTGGGGGGGAGTGAAAAACTGTTTTTT. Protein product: CASSALGGSEKLFF.

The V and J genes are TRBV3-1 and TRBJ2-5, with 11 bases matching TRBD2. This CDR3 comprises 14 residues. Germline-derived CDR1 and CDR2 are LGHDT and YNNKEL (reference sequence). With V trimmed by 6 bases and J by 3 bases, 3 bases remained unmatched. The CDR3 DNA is TGTGCCAGCAGGACTAGCGGGAAGGAAGAGACCCAGTACTTC. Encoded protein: CASRTSGKEETQYF.

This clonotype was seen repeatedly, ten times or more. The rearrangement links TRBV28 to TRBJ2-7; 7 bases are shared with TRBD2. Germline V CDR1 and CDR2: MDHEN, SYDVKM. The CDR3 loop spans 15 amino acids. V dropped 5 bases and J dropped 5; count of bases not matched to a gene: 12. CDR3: CASSPGAGNIHEQYF. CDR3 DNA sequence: TGTGCCAGCAGTCCCGGAGCGGGAAATATACACGAGCAGTACTTC.

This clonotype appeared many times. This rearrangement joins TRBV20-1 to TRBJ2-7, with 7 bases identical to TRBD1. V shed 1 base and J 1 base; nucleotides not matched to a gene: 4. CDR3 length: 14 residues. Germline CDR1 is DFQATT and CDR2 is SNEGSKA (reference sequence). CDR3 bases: TGCAGTGCTAGAGTTACAGGGGAATCCTACGAGCAGTACTTC. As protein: CSARVTGESYEQYF.

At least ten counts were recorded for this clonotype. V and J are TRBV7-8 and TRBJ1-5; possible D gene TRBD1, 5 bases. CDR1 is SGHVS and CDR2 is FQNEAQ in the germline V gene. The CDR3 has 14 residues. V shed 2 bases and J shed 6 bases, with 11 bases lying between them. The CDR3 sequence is CASSLSRAGQPQHF. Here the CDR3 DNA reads TGTGCCAGCAGCTTATCCAGGGCGGGTCAGCCCCAGCATTTT.

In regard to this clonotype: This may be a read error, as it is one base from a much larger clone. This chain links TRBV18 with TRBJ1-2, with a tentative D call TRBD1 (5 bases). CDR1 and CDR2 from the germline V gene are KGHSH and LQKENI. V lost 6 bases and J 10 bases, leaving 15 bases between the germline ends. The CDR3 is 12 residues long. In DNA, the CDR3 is TGTGCCAGCTCCCCCAAAGGGGATGTCTACACCTTC. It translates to CASSPKGDVYTF.

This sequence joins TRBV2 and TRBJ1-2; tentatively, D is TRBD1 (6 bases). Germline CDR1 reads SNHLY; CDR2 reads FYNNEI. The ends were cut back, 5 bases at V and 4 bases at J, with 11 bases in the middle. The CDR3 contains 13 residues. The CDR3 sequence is CASSPGQAYGYTF. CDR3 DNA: TGTGCCAGCAGTCCGGGACAAGCCTATGGCTACACCTTC.

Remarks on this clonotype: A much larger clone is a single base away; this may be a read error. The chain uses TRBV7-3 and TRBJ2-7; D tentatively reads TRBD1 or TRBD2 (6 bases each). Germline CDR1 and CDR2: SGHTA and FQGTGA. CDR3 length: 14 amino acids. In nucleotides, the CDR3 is TGTGCCAGCAGCTTAACGGGGGGCCAAGGAGAGCAGAACTTC. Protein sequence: CASSLTGGQGEQNF.

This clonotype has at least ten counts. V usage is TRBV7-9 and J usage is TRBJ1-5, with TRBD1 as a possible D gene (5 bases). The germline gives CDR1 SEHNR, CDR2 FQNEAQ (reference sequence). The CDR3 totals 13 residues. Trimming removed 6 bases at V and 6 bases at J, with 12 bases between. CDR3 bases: TGTGCCAGCAGTACACAGGCTGGTCAGCCCCAGCATTTT. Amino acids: CASSTQAGQPQHF.

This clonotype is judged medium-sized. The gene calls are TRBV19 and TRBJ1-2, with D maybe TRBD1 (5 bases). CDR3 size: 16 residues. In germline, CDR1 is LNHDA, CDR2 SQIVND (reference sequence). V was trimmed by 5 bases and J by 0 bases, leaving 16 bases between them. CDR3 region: CASSPGPRPSNYGYTF. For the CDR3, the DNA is TGTGCCAGTAGTCCGGGACCGAGACCTTCTAACTATGGCTACACCTTC. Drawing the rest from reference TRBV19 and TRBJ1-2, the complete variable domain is DGGITQSPKYLFRKEGQNVTLSCEQNLNHDAMYWYRQDPGQGLRLIYYSQIVNDFQKGDIAEGYSVSREKKESFPLTVTSAQKNPTAFYLCASSPGPRPSNYGYTFGSGTRLTVV.

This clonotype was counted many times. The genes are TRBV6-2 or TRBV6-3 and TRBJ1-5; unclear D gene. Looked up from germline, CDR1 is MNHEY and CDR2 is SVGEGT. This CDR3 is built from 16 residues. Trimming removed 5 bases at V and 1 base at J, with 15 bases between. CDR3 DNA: TGTGCCAGCAGTATGGATCCCGGGGAAAGCAATCAGCCCCAGCATTTT. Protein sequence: CASSMDPGESNQPQHF.

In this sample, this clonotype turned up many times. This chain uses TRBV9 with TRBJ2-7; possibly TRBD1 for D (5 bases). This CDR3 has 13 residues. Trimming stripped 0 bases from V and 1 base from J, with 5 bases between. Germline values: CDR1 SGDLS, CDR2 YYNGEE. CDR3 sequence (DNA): TGTGCCAGCAGCGTAGAGGGGTCCTACGAGCAGTACTTC. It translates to CASSVEGSYEQYF.

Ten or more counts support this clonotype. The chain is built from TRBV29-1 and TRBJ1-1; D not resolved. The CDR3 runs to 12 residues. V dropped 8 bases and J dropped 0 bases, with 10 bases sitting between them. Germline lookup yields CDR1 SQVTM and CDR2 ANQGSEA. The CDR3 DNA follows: TGCAGCCTAACCCGGATGAACACTGAAGCTTTCTTT. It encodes CSLTRMNTEAFF.

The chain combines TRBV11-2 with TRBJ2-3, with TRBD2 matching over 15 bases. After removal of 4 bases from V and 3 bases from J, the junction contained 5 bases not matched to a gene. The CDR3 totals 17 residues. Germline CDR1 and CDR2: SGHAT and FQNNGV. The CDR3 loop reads CASSSWTSGGVTDTQYF. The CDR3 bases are TGTGCCAGCAGCTCATGGACTAGCGGGGGGGTAACAGATACGCAGTATTTT.

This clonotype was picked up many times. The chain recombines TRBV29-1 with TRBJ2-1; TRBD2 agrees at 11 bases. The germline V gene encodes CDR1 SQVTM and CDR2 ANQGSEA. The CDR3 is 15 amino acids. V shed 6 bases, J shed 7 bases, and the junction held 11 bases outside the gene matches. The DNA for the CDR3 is TGCAGCGTATCCCCCGGGACTAGCGGTGGGAATGAGCAGTTCTTC. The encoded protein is CSVSPGTSGGNEQFF.

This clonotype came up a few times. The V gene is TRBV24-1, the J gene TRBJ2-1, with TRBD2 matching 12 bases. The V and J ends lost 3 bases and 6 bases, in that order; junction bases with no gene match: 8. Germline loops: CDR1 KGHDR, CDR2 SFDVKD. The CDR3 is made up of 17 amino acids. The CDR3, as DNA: TGTGCCACCAGTGATATATCCCTAGCGGGAGGGACCAATGAGCAGTTCTTC. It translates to CATSDISLAGGTNEQFF.